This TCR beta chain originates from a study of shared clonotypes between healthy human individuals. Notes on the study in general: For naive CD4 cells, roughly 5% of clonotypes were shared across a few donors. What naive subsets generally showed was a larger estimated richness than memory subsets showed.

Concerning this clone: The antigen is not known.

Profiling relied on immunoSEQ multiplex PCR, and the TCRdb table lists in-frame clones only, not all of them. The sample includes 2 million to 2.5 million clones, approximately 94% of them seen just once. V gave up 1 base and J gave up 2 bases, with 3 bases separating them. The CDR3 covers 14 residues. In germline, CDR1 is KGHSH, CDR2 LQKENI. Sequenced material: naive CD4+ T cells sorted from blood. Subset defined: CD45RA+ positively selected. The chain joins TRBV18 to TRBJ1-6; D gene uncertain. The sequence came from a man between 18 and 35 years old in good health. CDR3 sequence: CASSPQAYNSPLHF. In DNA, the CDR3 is TGTGCCAGCTCACCACAAGCCTATAATTCACCCCTCCACTTT.